Following are 15 T cell receptor gamma chains from one sample sequenced in a study of gamma-delta T cells after stem cell transplantation. TCRdb ran CATT on the RT-PCR reads. In the table there are 1,500 to 2,000 gamma-chain clones, less than 3.5% of which are singletons. Sequencing was done on a sample of gamma-delta T cells. Every receptor here comes from a human donor. It is not recorded whose cells these are; they may come from a transplant donor.

As concerns this clone: TCRdb assigns this DNA the protein of a much larger clone, which departs from its translation at residue 3; this likely reflects a read error, and the protein shown comes from translating the DNA. As DNA, the CDR3 is TGTGCCATCTGGGATGGGAAGTATTATAAGAAACTCTTT. This translates into CAIWDGKYYKKLF. This rearrangement joins TRGV4 to TRGJ1 or TRGJ2. CDR3 length: 13 amino acids. From germline, CDR1 is EGSTGY and CDR2 YDSYTSSV.

The sample holds a few counts of this clone. A much larger clone lies a single base off, so this may be a read error. The chain employs TRGV3 and TRGJ1 or TRGJ2. The germline V gene encodes CDR1 VTNTFY and CDR2 YDVSTARD (reference sequence). The CDR3 sequence is 10 residues long. This chain's CDR3 is CAAWEIRKLF. The CDR3 DNA reads TGTGCCGCCTGGGAAATCAGGAAACTCTTT.

By proportion, this clone is medium-sized. V is TRGV9 and J is TRGJP. After removal of 2 bases from V and 3 bases from J, the junction contained 7 bases not matched to a gene. Germline CDR1 reads GITISATS; CDR2 reads ISYDGTV (reference sequence). This CDR3 comprises 18 residues. CDR3 bases: TGTGCCTTGTGGGAGGCGGAACAGCAAGAGTTGGGCAAAAAAATCAAGGTATTT. Translated: CALWEAEQQELGKKIKVF.

Worth noting for this clone: TCRdb's protein, taken from a much larger clone, differs from this DNA's translation at residue 9, likely owing to a read error; the protein displayed comes from the DNA. The chain couples TRGV9 to TRGJP. Trimming cost V 0 bases and J 9 bases; bases outside gene matches: 8. CDR1 and CDR2 (germline): GITISATS, ISYDGTV (reference sequence). This CDR3 spans 17 amino acids. CDR3 nucleotide sequence: TGTGCCTTGTGGGAGGTGCAAAAAGGGTTGGGCAAAAAAATCAAGGTATTT. It yields the protein CALWEVQKGLGKKIKVF.

Comment on this clone: This DNA translates differently at residue 4 from the TCRdb protein, which is that of a much larger clone; a read error is likely, and the protein shown is the DNA's own translation. The genes are TRGV2 and TRGJ1 or TRGJ2. The CDR3 length is 11 residues. In germline, CDR1 is EGSNGY, CDR2 YDSYNSKV. DNA of the CDR3: TGTGCCACCCGGGACGGGACTAAGAAACTCTTT. This codes for CATRDGTKKLF.

In its sample, this clone is medium-sized. In DNA form, the CDR3 reads TGTGCCACCTGGGACGGGAGTAATAGTAGTGATTGGATCAAGACGTTT. Its protein is CATWDGSNSSDWIKTF. The chain has TRGV2 and TRGJP2. The junction had 4 bases not matched to a gene; V was cut back by 0 bases and J by 0 bases. Germline CDR1 and CDR2: EGSNGY and YDSYNSKV. The CDR3 runs 16 residues.

This clone appeared a few times. This likely reflects a read error, since a far larger clone is one base away. The CDR3 nucleotides read TGTGCCACCTGGGACTATAGGAAACTCTTT. This codes for CATWDYRKLF. The J gene is TRGJ1 or TRGJ2, the V gene TRGV3. CDR3 length: 10 amino acids. The germline CDR1 and CDR2 sequences are VTNTFY and YDVSTARD (reference sequence).

As regards this clone: This may stem from a read error, because a much larger clone lies one nucleotide away. The same CDR3 can be traced to other DNA sequences in this sample. This chain uses TRGV9 with TRGJP. The CDR3 extends over 18 amino acids. V gave up 5 bases and J gave up 7 bases; unmatched junction bases: 14. The germline gives CDR1 GITISATS, CDR2 ISYDGTV (reference sequence). CDR3 bases: TGTGCCTTGTGGGGGGTCAACCCCCGGGAGTTGGGCAAAAAAATCAAGGTATTT. It yields the protein CALWGVNPRELGKKIKVF.

Notes on this clone: A read error is possible here, since a much larger clone lies one base away. This CDR3 is also generated by other DNA sequences in the sample. The rearrangement links TRGV8 to TRGJP2. The CDR3 runs 12 residues. Germline CDR1 VENAVY, CDR2 YDSYNSRV. V shed 3 bases, J shed 11 bases, and the junction held 6 bases outside the gene matches. DNA for the CDR3: TGTGCCACCTGGGATGTGTGCTGGATCAAGACGTTT. Amino acid sequence: CATWDVCWIKTF.

Details on this clone: TCRdb's entry gives the protein of a much larger clone, which mismatches this DNA's translation at residue 12, likely from a read error; the protein reported here is translated from the DNA. V gene TRGV9 combines with J gene TRGJP. Per germline, CDR1 GITISATS and CDR2 ISYDGTV (reference sequence). The CDR3 has 16 amino acids. The CDR3 bases are TGTGCCTTGTGGGAGCCTGCCCGGTTGGGCAAAATAATCAAGGTATTT. Translating it yields CALWEPARLGKIIKVF.

In this sample, this clone is medium-sized (0.01 to 0.1%). The chain has TRGV9 and TRGJ1 or TRGJ2. CDR1 GITISATS and CDR2 ISYDGTV come from the germline V gene (reference sequence). The CDR3 runs to 12 residues. The V and J ends lost 5 bases and 4 bases, in that order; junction bases with no gene match: 5. CDR3 residues: CALWGPYYKKLF. The CDR3 nucleotides are TGTGCCTTGTGGGGTCCGTATTATAAGAAACTCTTT.

This clone showed up just a few times. Since a much larger clone is just one base distant, this may be a read error. Other DNA sequences from this sample encode an identical CDR3 as well. The genes are TRGV9 and TRGJ1 or TRGJ2. This CDR3 is built from 11 residues. Germline V gene data show CDR1 as GITISATS and CDR2 as ISYDGTV (reference sequence). The CDR3 nucleotides read TGTGCCTTGTGGGAGGATAAAAAGAAGCTCTTT. Its protein product is CALWEDKKKLF.

The DNA for the CDR3 is TGTGCCTTGTGGGAGGTCCTCAAGGAGGCTCAAGAGTTGGGCAAAAAAATCAAGGTATTT. Translation: CALWEVLKEAQELGKKIKVF. The genes are TRGV9 and TRGJP. V lost 1 base to trimming and J lost 4 bases; unmatched junction nucleotides: 13. CDR1 and CDR2 (germline): GITISATS, ISYDGTV (reference sequence). This CDR3 has 20 residues.

This clone counts as medium-sized. A single base separates this from a much larger clone, so it may be a read error. The rearrangement joins TRGV2 to TRGJ1 or TRGJ2. The germline V gene has CDR1 EGSNGY and CDR2 YDSYNSKV. V trimming: 0 bases; J trimming: 12 bases; junction bases outside the gene matches: 5. This CDR3 has 11 residues. The CDR3 loop reads CATWDGQGKLF. The CDR3 nucleotides read TGTGCCACCTGGGACGGGCAGGGGAAACTCTTT.

This clone occurred once. This clone may be a read error of a much larger clone one base away. In the same sample, other DNA sequences code for this CDR3. This chain links TRGV9 with TRGJP. V lost 2 bases and J lost 5; bases outside the gene matches: 12. CDR1 GITISATS and CDR2 ISYDGTV come from the germline V gene (reference sequence). This CDR3 is built from 19 residues. This chain's CDR3 is CALWEATPREELGKKIKVF. For the CDR3, the DNA is TGTGCCTTGTGGGAGGCTACCCCGAGGGAAGAGTTGGGCAAAAAAATCAAGGTATTT.